The clone carrying this TCR beta chain was observed many times. What it binds is unknown. Germline values: CDR1 DFQATT, CDR2 SNEGSKA (reference sequence). V gave up 5 bases and J gave up 3 bases; unmatched junction bases: 5. The CDR3 runs to 13 residues. Healthy control samples came from blood bank volunteers in Maryland, USA. Unsorted libraries were derived from 2 million PBMCs stored at -80 C. TCRdb used MiXCR to reprocess the 5' RACE reads, holding one entry per CDR3 protein. Among almost 30,000 distinct CDR3 sequences listed, about 12% were seen once. The data stem from a study of neurological immune-mediated disorders. General study points: Healthy controls had more TCR clonal expansion than multiple sclerosis, which showed the least, whereas HTLV-1-associated myelopathy showed the most. Private repertoires in all groups were suggested, as expanded clones shared no CDR3 amino acid sequences across subjects.

The sequence was collected from a woman aged 55-69 years in good health. Input material: PBMCs. The rearrangement uses TRBV20-1 and TRBJ1-1, with TRBD1 matching over 8 bases. DNA of the CDR3: TGCAGTGCTCCCGACAGGGGAGACACTGAAGCTTTCTTT. Translation gives CSAPDRGDTEAFF.